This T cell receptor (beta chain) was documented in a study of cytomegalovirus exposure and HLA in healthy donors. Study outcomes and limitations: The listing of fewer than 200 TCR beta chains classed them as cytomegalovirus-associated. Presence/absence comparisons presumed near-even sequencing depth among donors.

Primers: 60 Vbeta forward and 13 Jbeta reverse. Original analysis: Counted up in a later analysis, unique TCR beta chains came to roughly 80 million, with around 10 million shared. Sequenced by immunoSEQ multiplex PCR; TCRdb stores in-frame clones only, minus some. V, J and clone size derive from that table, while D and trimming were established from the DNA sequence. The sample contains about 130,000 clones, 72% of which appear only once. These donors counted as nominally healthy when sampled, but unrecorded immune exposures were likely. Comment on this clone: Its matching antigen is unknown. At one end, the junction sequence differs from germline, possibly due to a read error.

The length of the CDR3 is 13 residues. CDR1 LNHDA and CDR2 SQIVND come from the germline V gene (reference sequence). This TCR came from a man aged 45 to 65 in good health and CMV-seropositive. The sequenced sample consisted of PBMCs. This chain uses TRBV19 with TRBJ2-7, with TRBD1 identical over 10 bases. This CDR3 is CASSTRDRGAPRF. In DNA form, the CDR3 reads TGTGCCAGTAGTACCCGGGACAGGGGAGCCCCCCGCTTC.